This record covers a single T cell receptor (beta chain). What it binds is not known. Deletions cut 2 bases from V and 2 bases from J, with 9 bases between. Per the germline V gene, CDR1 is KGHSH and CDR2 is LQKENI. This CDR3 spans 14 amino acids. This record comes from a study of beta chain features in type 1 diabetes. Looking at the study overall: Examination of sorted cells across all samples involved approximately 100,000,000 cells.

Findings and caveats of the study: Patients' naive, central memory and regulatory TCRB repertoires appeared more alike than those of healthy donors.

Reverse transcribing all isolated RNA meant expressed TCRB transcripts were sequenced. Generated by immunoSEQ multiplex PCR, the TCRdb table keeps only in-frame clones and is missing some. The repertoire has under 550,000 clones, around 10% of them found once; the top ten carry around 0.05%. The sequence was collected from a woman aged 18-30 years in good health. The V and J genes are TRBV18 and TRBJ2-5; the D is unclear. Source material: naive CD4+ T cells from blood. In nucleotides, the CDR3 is TGTGCCAGCTCACCAAGGGCCCGACAAGAGACCCAGTACTTC. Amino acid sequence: CASSPRARQETQYF.